Listed below are T cell receptor beta chains from one sample, sequenced in a study of T-cell memory formation after mild COVID-19. TCRdb re-derived calls from the 5' RACE reads in MiXCR, one entry per CDR3 protein. The sample holds some 180,000 distinct CDR3 sequences, over 10% seen once. Sample: PBMCs or a T cell subset sorted from them (not recorded which). The source is a man younger than 35 who had mild COVID-19 (a few samples of this study predate the infection). Cell type and time point are not known. Each CDR3 is given with its conserved first and last residue. A D gene is named only where the DNA matches it firmly. Only some rows state a clone size, as once, few, many or a class for expanded clones.

cdr3_length: 13
d_call: -
v_call: TRBV5-1
j_call: TRBJ1-1
clone_size: many
cdr3_nt: TGCGCCAGCAGCTTGGTTCGTTCCACTGAAGCTTTCTTT
cdr3_aa: CASSLVRSTEAFF

cdr3_length: 16
d_call: TRBD1
v_call: TRBV12-3/TRBV12-4
j_call: TRBJ2-3
clone_size: many
cdr3_nt: TGTGCCAGCAGTTTAGTTCCAGGGGGAAAATCAGATACGCAGTATTTT
cdr3_aa: CASSLVPGGKSDTQYF

cdr3_length: 14
d_call: TRBD1
v_call: TRBV5-1
j_call: TRBJ1-4
clone_size: -
cdr3_nt: TGCGCCAGCAGGTGGACAGGTTCTAATGAAAAACTGTTTTTT
cdr3_aa: CASRWTGSNEKLFF

cdr3_length: 14
d_call: TRBD1
v_call: TRBV12-3/TRBV12-4
j_call: TRBJ2-5
clone_size: -
cdr3_nt: TGTGCCAGCACTATTCCAGGGGGCGGGGAGACCCAGTACTTC
cdr3_aa: CASTIPGGGETQYF

cdr3_length: 13
d_call: -
v_call: TRBV12-3/TRBV12-4
j_call: TRBJ2-2
clone_size: -
cdr3_nt: TGTGCCAGCAGTTTGAGGGAGGTCGGGGAGCTGTTTTTT
cdr3_aa: CASSLREVGELFF

cdr3_length: 15
d_call: TRBD2
v_call: TRBV29-1
j_call: TRBJ2-2
clone_size: -
cdr3_nt: TGCAGCGTTGGCGAGCGGGGGGACGACACCGGGGAGCTGTTTTTT
cdr3_aa: CSVGERGDDTGELFF

cdr3_length: 18
d_call: TRBD1
v_call: TRBV7-2
j_call: TRBJ2-2
clone_size: -
cdr3_nt: TGTGCCAGCAGCTTAAGAGGGCGGAGTTTCAGGGGGCCCGGGGAGCTGTTTTTT
cdr3_aa: CASSLRGRSFRGPGELFF

cdr3_length: 15
d_call: TRBD2
v_call: TRBV4-2
j_call: TRBJ2-5
clone_size: -
cdr3_nt: TGTGCCAGCAGCCAAGATGTAGCGGGGGCCACGTCCCAGTACTTC
cdr3_aa: CASSQDVAGATSQYF

cdr3_length: 13
d_call: -
v_call: TRBV12-3/TRBV12-4
j_call: TRBJ2-1
clone_size: many
cdr3_nt: TGTGCCAGCAGTTTATTGGGCTACAATGAGCAGTTCTTC
cdr3_aa: CASSLLGYNEQFF

cdr3_length: 13
d_call: -
v_call: TRBV7-2
j_call: TRBJ2-4
clone_size: few
cdr3_nt: TGTGCCAGCAGCTTAGCCGGGGGAAACATTCAGTACTTC
cdr3_aa: CASSLAGGNIQYF

cdr3_length: 16
d_call: -
v_call: TRBV7-9
j_call: TRBJ2-7
clone_size: few
cdr3_nt: TGTGCCAGCAGCCCCGGGTGGCGGGGGCAGGGTTACGAGCAGTACTTC
cdr3_aa: CASSPGWRGQGYEQYF

cdr3_length: 15
d_call: TRBD1
v_call: TRBV24-1
j_call: TRBJ1-2
clone_size: few
cdr3_nt: TGTGCCACCAGTTTAAGAACAGGGGGCGACTATGGCTACACCTTC
cdr3_aa: CATSLRTGGDYGYTF

cdr3_length: 12
d_call: -
v_call: TRBV7-2
j_call: TRBJ2-3
clone_size: many
cdr3_nt: TGTGCCAGCAGCCCCTACGCAGATACGCAGTATTTT
cdr3_aa: CASSPYADTQYF

cdr3_length: 12
d_call: -
v_call: TRBV12-3/TRBV12-4
j_call: TRBJ1-1
clone_size: few
cdr3_nt: TGTGCCAGCAGGGGCGGGGGGACTGAAGCTTTCTTT
cdr3_aa: CASRGGGTEAFF

cdr3_length: 16
d_call: TRBD2
v_call: TRBV5-1
j_call: TRBJ2-5
clone_size: -
cdr3_nt: TGCGCCAGCAGCCGGGATGGACTAGCGGGGGGGGAGACCCAGTACTTC
cdr3_aa: CASSRDGLAGGETQYF

cdr3_length: 12
d_call: TRBD1
v_call: TRBV12-3/TRBV12-4
j_call: TRBJ2-5
clone_size: few
cdr3_nt: TGTGCCAGCAGTTTTGGCAGGGGGTCCCAGTACTTC
cdr3_aa: CASSFGRGSQYF

cdr3_length: 15
d_call: TRBD1
v_call: TRBV7-6
j_call: TRBJ1-4
clone_size: few
cdr3_nt: TGTGCCAGCAGCACGCGGGACAGGCGCGGTGAAAAACTGTTTTTT
cdr3_aa: CASSTRDRRGEKLFF

cdr3_length: 16
d_call: TRBD1
v_call: TRBV7-8
j_call: TRBJ1-5
clone_size: -
cdr3_nt: TGTGCCAGCAGCGCAGACAGGGTTAGGGGCAATCAGCCCCAGCATTTT
cdr3_aa: CASSADRVRGNQPQHF

cdr3_length: 14
d_call: -
v_call: TRBV11-2
j_call: TRBJ2-1
clone_size: few
cdr3_nt: TGTGCCAGCAGCCGTCCTCGGGGACCAAATGAGCAGTTCTTC
cdr3_aa: CASSRPRGPNEQFF

cdr3_length: 15
d_call: -
v_call: TRBV5-8
j_call: TRBJ2-3
clone_size: -
cdr3_nt: TGTGCCAGCAGCTTGATGGGGGCTAGCACAGATACGCAGTATTTT
cdr3_aa: CASSLMGASTDTQYF

cdr3_length: 15
d_call: -
v_call: TRBV20-1
j_call: TRBJ2-4
clone_size: -
cdr3_nt: TGCAGTGCTAGAGATGTACGGGGGGCCAAAAACATTCAGTACTTC
cdr3_aa: CSARDVRGAKNIQYF

cdr3_length: 15
d_call: TRBD1
v_call: TRBV5-1
j_call: TRBJ2-7
clone_size: -
cdr3_nt: TGCGCCAGCAGTCTGGGACAGGGGAGTACCTACGAGCAGTACTTC
cdr3_aa: CASSLGQGSTYEQYF

cdr3_length: 15
d_call: -
v_call: TRBV4-1
j_call: TRBJ1-1
clone_size: -
cdr3_nt: TGCGCCAGCAGCCACGGACAGAAATTGAACACTGAAGCTTTCTTT
cdr3_aa: CASSHGQKLNTEAFF

cdr3_length: 12
d_call: -
v_call: TRBV27
j_call: TRBJ2-5
clone_size: -
cdr3_nt: TGTGCCAGCAGCCTAACAGGGAAGACCCAGTACTTC
cdr3_aa: CASSLTGKTQYF

cdr3_length: 14
d_call: -
v_call: TRBV9
j_call: TRBJ2-3
clone_size: many
cdr3_nt: TGTGCCAGCAGCGTAGGGGTTAGCACAGATACGCAGTATTTT
cdr3_aa: CASSVGVSTDTQYF

cdr3_length: 13
d_call: -
v_call: TRBV18
j_call: TRBJ2-7
clone_size: once
cdr3_nt: TGTGCCAGCTCGCAGGAGGGTGGCACCGAGCAGTGCTTC
cdr3_aa: CASSQEGGTEQCF

cdr3_length: 15
d_call: TRBD1
v_call: TRBV28
j_call: TRBJ2-3
clone_size: -
cdr3_nt: TGTGCCAGCAGTATGGGACAGGGGGCTGCAGATACGCAGTATTTT
cdr3_aa: CASSMGQGAADTQYF

cdr3_length: 17
d_call: -
v_call: TRBV4-3
j_call: TRBJ2-1
clone_size: few
cdr3_nt: TGCGCCAGCAGCCAAGGGTTTGCTAGCGAGTTATACAATGAGCAGTTCTTC
cdr3_aa: CASSQGFASELYNEQFF

cdr3_length: 14
d_call: TRBD1
v_call: TRBV5-1
j_call: TRBJ1-5
clone_size: few
cdr3_nt: TGCGCCAGCAGCGTATCGACAGGGGGCCAGCCCCAGCATTTT
cdr3_aa: CASSVSTGGQPQHF

cdr3_length: 14
d_call: -
v_call: TRBV7-3
j_call: TRBJ1-2
clone_size: few
cdr3_nt: TGTGCCAGCAGCCCTGGGCAGGGAGGCCATGGCTACACCTTC
cdr3_aa: CASSPGQGGHGYTF

cdr3_length: 16
d_call: -
v_call: TRBV19
j_call: TRBJ1-1
clone_size: -
cdr3_nt: TGTGCCAGTAACCCGGGCACCACATATGGGAACACTGAAGCTTTCTTT
cdr3_aa: CASNPGTTYGNTEAFF

cdr3_length: 15
d_call: -
v_call: TRBV9
j_call: TRBJ1-1
clone_size: once
cdr3_nt: TGTGCCAGCAGCGTTTATGAGAGAGGAACCACTGAAGCTTTCTTT
cdr3_aa: CASSVYERGTTEAFF

cdr3_length: 15
d_call: -
v_call: TRBV7-2
j_call: TRBJ2-2
clone_size: few
cdr3_nt: TGTGCCAGCAGCTTATATCAGGGGAGCACCGGGGAGCTGTTTTTT
cdr3_aa: CASSLYQGSTGELFF

cdr3_length: 18
d_call: -
v_call: TRBV7-2
j_call: TRBJ1-6
clone_size: -
cdr3_nt: TGTGCCAGCAGCTCACAGATTAGTTCTAGCTCCTATAATTCACCCCTCCACTTT
cdr3_aa: CASSSQISSSSYNSPLHF

cdr3_length: 15
d_call: -
v_call: TRBV27
j_call: TRBJ2-5
clone_size: -
cdr3_nt: TGTGCCAGCAGTTTTTCCGGGGGACGGGAAGAGACCCAGTACTTC
cdr3_aa: CASSFSGGREETQYF

cdr3_length: 15
d_call: -
v_call: TRBV20-1
j_call: TRBJ1-3
clone_size: -
cdr3_nt: TGCAGTGCGAGACTCTTCACGGGAGATGGAAACACCATATATTTT
cdr3_aa: CSARLFTGDGNTIYF

cdr3_length: 12
d_call: -
v_call: TRBV5-4
j_call: TRBJ2-2
clone_size: few
cdr3_nt: TGTGCCAGCAGCCCCTACGGAGGGGAGCTGTTTTTT
cdr3_aa: CASSPYGGELFF

cdr3_length: 14
d_call: -
v_call: TRBV12-3/TRBV12-4
j_call: TRBJ2-7
clone_size: -
cdr3_nt: TGTGCCACGGGGGTAGGGACAACAAACTACGAGCAGTACTTC
cdr3_aa: CATGVGTTNYEQYF